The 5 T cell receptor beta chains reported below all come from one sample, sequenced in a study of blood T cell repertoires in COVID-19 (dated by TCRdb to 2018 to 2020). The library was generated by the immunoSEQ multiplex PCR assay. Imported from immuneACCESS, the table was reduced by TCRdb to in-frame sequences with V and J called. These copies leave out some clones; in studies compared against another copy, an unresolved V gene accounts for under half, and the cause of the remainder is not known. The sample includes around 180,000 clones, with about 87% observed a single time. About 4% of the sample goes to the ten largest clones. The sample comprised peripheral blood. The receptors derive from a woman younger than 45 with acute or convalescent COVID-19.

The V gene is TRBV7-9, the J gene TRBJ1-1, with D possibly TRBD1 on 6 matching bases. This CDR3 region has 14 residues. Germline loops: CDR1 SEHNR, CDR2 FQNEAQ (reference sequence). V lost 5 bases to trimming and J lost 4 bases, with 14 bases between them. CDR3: CASSPGPGATEAFF. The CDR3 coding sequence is TGTGCCAGCAGCCCAGGGCCAGGGGCCACTGAAGCTTTCTTT.

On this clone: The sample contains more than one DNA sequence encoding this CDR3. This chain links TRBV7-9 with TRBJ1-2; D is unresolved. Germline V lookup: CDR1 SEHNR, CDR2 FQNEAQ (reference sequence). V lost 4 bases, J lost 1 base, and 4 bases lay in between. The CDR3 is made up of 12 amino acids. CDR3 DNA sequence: TGTGCCAGCAGCTCGCGTAACTATGGCTACACCTTC. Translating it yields CASSSRNYGYTF. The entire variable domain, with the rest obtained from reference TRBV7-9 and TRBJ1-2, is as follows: DTGVSQNPRHKITKRGQNVTFRCDPISEHNRLYWYRQTLGQGPEFLTYFQNEAQLEKSRLLSDRFSAERPKGSFSTLEIQRTEQGDSAMYLCASSSRNYGYTFGSGTRLTVV.

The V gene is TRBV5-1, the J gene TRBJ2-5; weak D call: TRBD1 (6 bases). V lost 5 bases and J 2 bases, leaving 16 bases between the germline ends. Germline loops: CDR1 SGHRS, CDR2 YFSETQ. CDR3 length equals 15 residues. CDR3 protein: CASSLQGTRQETQYF. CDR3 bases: TGCGCCAGCAGTTTACAGGGTACTAGACAAGAGACCCAGTACTTC.

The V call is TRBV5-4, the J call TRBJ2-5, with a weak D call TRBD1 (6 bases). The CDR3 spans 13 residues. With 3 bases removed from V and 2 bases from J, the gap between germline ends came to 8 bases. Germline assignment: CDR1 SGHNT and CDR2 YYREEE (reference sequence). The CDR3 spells CASSWGLQETQYF. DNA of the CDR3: TGTGCCAGCAGCTGGGGGCTTCAAGAGACCCAGTACTTC. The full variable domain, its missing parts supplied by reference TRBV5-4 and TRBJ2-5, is ETGVTQSPTHLIKTRGQQVTLRCSSQSGHNTVSWYQQALGQGPQFIFQYYREEENGRGNFPPRFSGLQFPNYSSELNVNALELDDSALYLCASSWGLQETQYFGPGTRLLVL.

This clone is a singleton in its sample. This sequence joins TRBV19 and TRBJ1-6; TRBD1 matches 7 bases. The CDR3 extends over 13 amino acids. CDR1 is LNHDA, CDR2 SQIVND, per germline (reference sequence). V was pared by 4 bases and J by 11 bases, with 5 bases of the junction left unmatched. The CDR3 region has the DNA TGTGCCAGTAGTAGCGGGACAGTGACACCCCTCCACTTT. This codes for CASSSGTVTPLHF.